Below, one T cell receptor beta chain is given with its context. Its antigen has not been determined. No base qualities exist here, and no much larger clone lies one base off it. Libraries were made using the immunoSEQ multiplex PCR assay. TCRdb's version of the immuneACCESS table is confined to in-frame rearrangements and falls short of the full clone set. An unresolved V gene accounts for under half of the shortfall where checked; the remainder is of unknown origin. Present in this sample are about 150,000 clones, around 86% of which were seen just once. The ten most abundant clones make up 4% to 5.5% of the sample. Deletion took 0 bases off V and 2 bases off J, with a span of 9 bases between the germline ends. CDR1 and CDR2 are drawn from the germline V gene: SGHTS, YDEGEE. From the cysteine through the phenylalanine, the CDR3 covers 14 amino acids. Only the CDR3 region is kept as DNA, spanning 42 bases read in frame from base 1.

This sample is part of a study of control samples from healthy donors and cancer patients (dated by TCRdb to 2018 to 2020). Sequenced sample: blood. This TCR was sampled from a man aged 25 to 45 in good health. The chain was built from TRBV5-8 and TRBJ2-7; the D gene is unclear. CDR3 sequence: CASSLVGIPYEQYF. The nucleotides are TGTGCCAGCAGCTTGGTGGGAATCCCCTACGAGCAGTACTTC.